This T cell receptor beta chain was documented in a study of identical twins. This clonotype has a count of ten or more. TCRdb called the 5' RACE reads again in MiXCR, with one record for every CDR3 protein. The data show nearly 900,000 distinct CDR3 sequences, with 10% to 15% seen just once and roughly 1.5% held by the top ten. This sample was shared with a second study, whose subject was yellow fever vaccine responses in identical twins.

The receptor was derived from a woman younger than 35 in good health. The sample consisted of PBMCs.

The CDR3, as DNA: TGCGCCAGCAGCAAGGGGACAGGGGAAGAGACCCAGTACTTC. The encoded protein is CASSKGTGEETQYF. The V call is TRBV5-1, the J call TRBJ2-5, with 10 positions matching TRBD1. The CDR3 extends over 14 amino acids. Unmatched junction bases numbered 3, after V lost 4 bases and J lost 3 bases. Germline-derived CDR1 and CDR2 are SGHRS and YFSETQ.